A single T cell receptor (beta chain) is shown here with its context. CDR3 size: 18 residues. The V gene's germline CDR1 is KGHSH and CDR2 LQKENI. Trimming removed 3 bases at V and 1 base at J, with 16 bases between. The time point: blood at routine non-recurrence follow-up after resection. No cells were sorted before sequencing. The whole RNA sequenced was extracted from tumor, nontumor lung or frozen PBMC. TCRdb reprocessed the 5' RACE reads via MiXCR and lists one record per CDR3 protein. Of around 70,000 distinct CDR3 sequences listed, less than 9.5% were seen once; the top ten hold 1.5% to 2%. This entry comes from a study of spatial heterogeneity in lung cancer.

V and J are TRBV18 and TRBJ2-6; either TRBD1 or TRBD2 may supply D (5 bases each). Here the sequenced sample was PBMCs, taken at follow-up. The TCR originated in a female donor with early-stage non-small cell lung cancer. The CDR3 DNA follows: TGTGCCAGCTCACCTCCGGGACGGAGGATTTCTGGGGCCAACGTCCTGACTTTC. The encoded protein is CASSPPGRRISGANVLTF.